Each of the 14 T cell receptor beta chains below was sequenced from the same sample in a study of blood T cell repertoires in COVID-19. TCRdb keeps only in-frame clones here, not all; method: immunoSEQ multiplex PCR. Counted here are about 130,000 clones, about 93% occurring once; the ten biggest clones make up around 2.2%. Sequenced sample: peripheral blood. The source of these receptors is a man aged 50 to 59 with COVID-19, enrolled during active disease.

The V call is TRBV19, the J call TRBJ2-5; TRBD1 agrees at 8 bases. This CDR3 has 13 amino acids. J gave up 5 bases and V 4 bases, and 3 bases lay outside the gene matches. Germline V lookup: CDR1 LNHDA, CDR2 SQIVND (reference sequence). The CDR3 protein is CASSTGGVETQYF. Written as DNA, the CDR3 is TGTGCCAGTAGTACAGGGGGCGTTGAGACCCAGTACTTC.

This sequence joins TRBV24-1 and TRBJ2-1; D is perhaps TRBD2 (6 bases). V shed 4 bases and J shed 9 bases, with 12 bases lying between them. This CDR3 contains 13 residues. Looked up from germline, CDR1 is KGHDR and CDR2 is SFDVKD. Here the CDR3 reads CATSDQLAVEQFF. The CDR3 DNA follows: TGTGCCACCAGTGACCAACTAGCAGTTGAGCAGTTCTTC.

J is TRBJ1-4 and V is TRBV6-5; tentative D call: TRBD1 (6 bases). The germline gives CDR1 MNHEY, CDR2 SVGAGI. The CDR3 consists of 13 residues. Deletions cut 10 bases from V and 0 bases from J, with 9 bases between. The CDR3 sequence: CATHRATNEKLFF. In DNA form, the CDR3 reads TGTGCCACCCACAGGGCAACTAATGAAAAACTGTTTTTT.

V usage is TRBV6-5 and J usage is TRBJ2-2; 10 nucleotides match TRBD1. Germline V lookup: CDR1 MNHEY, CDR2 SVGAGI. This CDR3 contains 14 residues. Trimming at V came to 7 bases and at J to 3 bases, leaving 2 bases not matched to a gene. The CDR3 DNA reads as TGTGCCAGCACCGACAGGGGGCACACCGGGGAGCTGTTTTTT. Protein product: CASTDRGHTGELFF.

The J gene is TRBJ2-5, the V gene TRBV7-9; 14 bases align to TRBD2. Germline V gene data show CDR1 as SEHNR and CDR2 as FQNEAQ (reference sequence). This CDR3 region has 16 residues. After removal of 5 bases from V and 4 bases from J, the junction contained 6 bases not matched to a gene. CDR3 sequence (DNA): TGTGCCAGCAGCCAGGGACTAGCGGGAGAAGTAGAGACCCAGTACTTC. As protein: CASSQGLAGEVETQYF.

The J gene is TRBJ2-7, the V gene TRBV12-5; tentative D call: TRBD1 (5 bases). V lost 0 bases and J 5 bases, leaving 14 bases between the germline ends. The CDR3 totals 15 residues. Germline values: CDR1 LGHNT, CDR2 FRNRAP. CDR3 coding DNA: TGTGCTAGTGGTTTGGTATCCAGGGTGTTCGACGAGCAGTACGTC. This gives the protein CASGLVSRVFDEQYV.

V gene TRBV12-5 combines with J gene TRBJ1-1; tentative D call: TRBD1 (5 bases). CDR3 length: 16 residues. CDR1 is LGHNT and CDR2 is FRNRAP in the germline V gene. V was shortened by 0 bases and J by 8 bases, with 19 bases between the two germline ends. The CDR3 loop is CASGLVTGLGMMEAFF. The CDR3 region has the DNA TGTGCTAGTGGTTTGGTCACAGGATTGGGAATGATGGAAGCTTTCTTT.

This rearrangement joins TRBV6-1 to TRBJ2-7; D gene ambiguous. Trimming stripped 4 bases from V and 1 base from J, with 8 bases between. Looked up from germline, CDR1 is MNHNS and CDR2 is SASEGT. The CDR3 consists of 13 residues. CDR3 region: CASSVTVSYEQYF. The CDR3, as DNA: TGTGCCAGCAGTGTTACGGTTTCCTACGAGCAGTACTTC.

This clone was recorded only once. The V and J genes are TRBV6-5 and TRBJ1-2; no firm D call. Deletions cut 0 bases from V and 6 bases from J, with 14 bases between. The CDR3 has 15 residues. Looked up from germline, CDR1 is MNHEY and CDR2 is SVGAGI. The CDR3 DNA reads TGTGCCAGCAGTTACTCGCGAAACGTTGGGCATGGCTACACCTTC. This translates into CASSYSRNVGHGYTF.

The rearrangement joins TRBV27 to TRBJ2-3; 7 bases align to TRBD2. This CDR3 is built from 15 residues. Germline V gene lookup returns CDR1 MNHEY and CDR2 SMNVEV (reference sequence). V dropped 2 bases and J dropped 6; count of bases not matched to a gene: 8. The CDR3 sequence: CASSLLAGASDTQYF. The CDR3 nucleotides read TGTGCCAGCAGTTTACTCGCGGGAGCGTCCGATACGCAGTATTTT.

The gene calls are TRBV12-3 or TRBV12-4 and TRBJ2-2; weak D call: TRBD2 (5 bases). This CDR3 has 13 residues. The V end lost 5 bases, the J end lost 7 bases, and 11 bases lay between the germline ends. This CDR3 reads CASSRTGGGELFF. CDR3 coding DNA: TGTGCCAGCAGTCGGACTGGCGGCGGGGAGCTGTTTTTT.

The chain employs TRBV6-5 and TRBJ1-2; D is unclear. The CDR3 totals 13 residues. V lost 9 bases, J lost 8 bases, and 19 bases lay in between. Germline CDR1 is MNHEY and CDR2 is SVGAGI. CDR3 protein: CASTPTRVSGYTF. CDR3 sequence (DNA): TGTGCCAGTACTCCAACGAGGGTGAGCGGCTACACCTTC.

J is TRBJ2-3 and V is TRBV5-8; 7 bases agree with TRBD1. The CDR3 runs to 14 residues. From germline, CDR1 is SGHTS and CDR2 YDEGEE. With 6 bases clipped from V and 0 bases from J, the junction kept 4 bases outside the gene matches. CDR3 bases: TGTGCCAGCATCAGGACAGGTAGCACAGATACGCAGTATTTT. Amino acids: CASIRTGSTDTQYF.

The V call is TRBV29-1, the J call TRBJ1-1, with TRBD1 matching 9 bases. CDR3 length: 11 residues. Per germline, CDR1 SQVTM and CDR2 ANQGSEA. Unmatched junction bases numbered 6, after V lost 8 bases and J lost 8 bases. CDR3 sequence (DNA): TGCAGCCTAAGACAGGGGGGGGAAGCTTTCTTT. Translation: CSLRQGGEAFF.